The source of this T cell receptor (beta chain) is a study of T-cell memory formation after mild COVID-19. Looking at the study overall: TCR clusters largely stayed donor specific.

This clonotype appeared a few times. The junction had 9 bases not matched to a gene; V was cut back by 0 bases and J by 6 bases. The germline CDR1 and CDR2 sequences are MNHEY and SVGAGI. The CDR3 consists of 17 residues. TCRdb itself ran the 5' RACE reads through MiXCR, one entry per CDR3 protein. This sample has roughly 400,000 distinct CDR3 sequences, with 18% found just once. The sample comprised PBMCs or a T cell subset sorted from them (not recorded which). This sequence joins TRBV6-5 and TRBJ2-2; 8 nucleotides agree with TRBD2. The sequence was collected from a man aged 18 to 30 who had mild COVID-19 (a few samples of this study predate the infection). Cell type and time point are not known. CDR3 amino acids: CASSYSSTRGGAGELFF. The CDR3 DNA reads TGTGCCAGCAGTTACTCGAGCACCCGGGGGGGAGCCGGGGAGCTGTTTTTT.